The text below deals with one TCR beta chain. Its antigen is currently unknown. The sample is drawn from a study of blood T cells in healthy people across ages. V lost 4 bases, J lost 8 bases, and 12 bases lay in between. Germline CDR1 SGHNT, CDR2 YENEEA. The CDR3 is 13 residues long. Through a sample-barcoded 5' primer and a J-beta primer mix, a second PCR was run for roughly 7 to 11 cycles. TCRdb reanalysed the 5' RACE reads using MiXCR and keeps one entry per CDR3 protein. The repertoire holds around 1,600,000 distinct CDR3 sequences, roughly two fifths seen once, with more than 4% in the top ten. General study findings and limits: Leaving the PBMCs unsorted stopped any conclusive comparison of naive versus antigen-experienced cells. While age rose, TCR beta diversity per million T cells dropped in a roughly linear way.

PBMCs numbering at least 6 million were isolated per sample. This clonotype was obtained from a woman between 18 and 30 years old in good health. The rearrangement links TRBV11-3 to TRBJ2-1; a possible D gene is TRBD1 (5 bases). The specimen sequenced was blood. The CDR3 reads CASSYYRSDEQFF. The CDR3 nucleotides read TGTGCCAGCAGCTACTACAGGTCGGATGAGCAGTTCTTC.